The 25 T cell receptor beta chains given below trace back to one sample, sequenced in a study of beta chain features in type 1 diabetes. General study points: Moderate but significant shortening of TCRB CDR3s was recorded in all four CD4+ subsets from Type 1 diabetes patients.

Sequencing targeted expressed TCRB transcripts, as all isolated RNA had been reverse transcribed. Measured with immunoSEQ multiplex PCR; TCRdb has only the in-frame clones, and not every one. The table lists almost 350,000 clones, 7% to 10% of them singletons, with roughly 0.99% in the top ten. Their recognized antigens are unknown. The sample was central memory CD4+ T cells from blood. The receptors here all came from a young man with type 1 diabetes.

Details on this clone: This sample includes further DNA sequences coding for the same CDR3. The chain employs TRBV6-5 and TRBJ1-3; D is uncertain. The CDR3 is made up of 15 amino acids. CDR1 MNHEY and CDR2 SVGAGI come from the germline V gene. Deletions cut 4 bases from V and 0 bases from J, with 10 bases between. The CDR3 coding sequence is TGTGCCAGCAGTTTAGGACGATCCTCTGGAAACACCATATATTTT. Protein sequence: CASSLGRSSGNTIYF.

The chain joins TRBV11-2 to TRBJ2-5, with D perhaps matching TRBD1 (5 bases). Germline loops: CDR1 SGHAT, CDR2 FQNNGV. Trimming stripped 2 bases from V and 4 bases from J, with 14 bases between. The CDR3 has 15 amino acids. The CDR3: CASSLIMGRRETQYF. The DNA of the CDR3 is TGTGCCAGCAGCTTAATAATGGGGCGCCGAGAGACCCAGTACTTC.

This chain joins TRBV4-3 and TRBJ2-2, with D possibly TRBD1 on 6 matching bases. Germline values: CDR1 LGHNA, CDR2 YSLEER. The CDR3 runs 16 residues. The V gene lost 1 base and the J gene lost 4 bases, with 13 bases spanning the gap. CDR3: CASSQASDRRTGELFF. The CDR3 DNA follows: TGCGCCAGCAGCCAAGCATCCGACAGGCGCACCGGGGAGCTGTTTTTT.

This clone appeared a few times. The chain joins TRBV18 to TRBJ1-6; TRBD1 might be the D (5 bases). Per germline, CDR1 KGHSH and CDR2 LQKENI. The CDR3 loop spans 14 amino acids. V shed 3 bases and J shed 10 bases, with 13 bases lying between them. This chain's CDR3 is CASSPPYRGSPLHF. The CDR3 coding sequence is TGTGCCAGCTCACCGCCGTACCGGGGGTCACCCCTCCACTTT.

This clone was counted only a few times. V gene TRBV29-1 combines with J gene TRBJ1-2; 8 bases map to TRBD1. V was clipped by 7 bases and J by 11 bases; unmatched bases: 6. CDR1 SQVTM and CDR2 ANQGSEA come from the germline V gene. CDR3 size: 10 residues. This CDR3 is CSAVQGEYTF. The CDR3 DNA reads as TGCAGCGCTGTACAGGGGGAATACACCTTC.

This chain connects TRBV2 to TRBJ2-7; 7 bases fit TRBD1. The CDR3 has 12 amino acids. V was pared by 5 bases and J by 3 bases, with 1 base of the junction left unmatched. Germline CDR1 and CDR2: SNHLY and FYNNEI. The CDR3 DNA follows: TGTGCCAGCAGTCGGACAGGCTACGAGCAGTACTTC. Translating gives CASSRTGYEQYF.

The genes are TRBV7-9 and TRBJ1-2; perhaps TRBD1 as D (5 bases). The CDR3 spans 13 residues. CDR1 SEHNR and CDR2 FQNEAQ come from the germline V gene (reference sequence). Trimming removed 5 bases from V and 8 bases from J, with 15 bases in between. CDR3 sequence (DNA): TGTGCCAGCAGCCCTTCTGACGGGGGGGGCTACACCTTC. Translating it yields CASSPSDGGGYTF.

The sample holds a few counts of this clone. This chain links TRBV2 with TRBJ1-4; D is possibly TRBD1 (5 bases). The CDR3 is made up of 13 amino acids. Germline loops: CDR1 SNHLY, CDR2 FYNNEI. Trimming took off 4 bases at V and 4 bases at J, with 7 bases between the two ends. DNA of the CDR3: TGTGCCAGCAGTGGACAGAATAATGAAAAACTGTTTTTT. It yields the protein CASSGQNNEKLFF.

V and J are TRBV5-6 and TRBJ2-6; a possible D gene is TRBD2 (6 bases). Trimming pared 4 bases from V and 0 bases from J, leaving 17 bases between. The CDR3 loop spans 18 amino acids. Germline CDR1 reads SGHDT; CDR2 reads YYEEEE. The CDR3 DNA reads TGTGCCAGCAGCCGGAGGGCAGGGACGAGCTCTGGGGCCAACGTCCTGACTTTC. This encodes CASSRRAGTSSGANVLTF. Complete variable domain (other parts from reference TRBV5-6 and TRBJ2-6): DAGVTQSPTHLIKTRGQQVTLRCSPKSGHDTVSWYQQALGQGPQFIFQYYEEEERQRGNFPDRFSGHQFPNYSSELNVNALLLGDSALYLCASSRRAGTSSGANVLTFGAGSRLTVL.

The chain is built from TRBV10-3 and TRBJ2-3; 7 nucleotides match TRBD2. CDR3 size: 13 residues. In germline, CDR1 is ENHRY, CDR2 SYGVKD. J was trimmed by 1 base and V by 10 bases; bases with no gene match: 5. The CDR3 loop reads CASTSERTDTQYF. DNA for the CDR3: TGTGCCAGTACTAGCGAACGCACAGATACGCAGTATTTT.

This chain uses TRBV7-9 with TRBJ2-3; 8 bases line up with TRBD2. V dropped 1 base and J dropped 5; count of bases not matched to a gene: 8. CDR3 length: 16 amino acids. Germline V gene lookup returns CDR1 SEHNR and CDR2 FQNEAQ (reference sequence). The CDR3 loop reads CASSLGTGGAVDTQYF. CDR3 in DNA: TGTGCCAGCAGCTTAGGCACCGGGGGGGCCGTAGATACGCAGTATTTT.

This clone was observed a few times. The rearrangement joins TRBV13 to TRBJ2-3, with D uncertain. V dropped 1 base and J dropped 1 base, with 9 bases sitting between them. Germline CDR1 reads PRHDT; CDR2 reads FYEKMQ (reference sequence). The CDR3 sequence is 15 residues long. The CDR3 region has the DNA TGTGCCAGCAGCTTAGACGGCGGTGGCACAGATACGCAGTATTTT. Amino acids: CASSLDGGGTDTQYF. The full variable domain, completed using reference TRBV13 and TRBJ2-3, is AAGVIQSPRHLIKEKRETATLKCYPIPRHDTVYWYQQGPGQDPQFLISFYEKMQSDKGSIPDRFSAQQFSDYHSELNMSSLELGDSALYFCASSLDGGGTDTQYFGPGTRLTVL.

In this sample, this clone turned up a few times. The chain recombines TRBV6-6 with TRBJ1-1; D call uncertain. V lost 6 bases and J 6 bases, leaving 20 bases between the germline ends. Germline-derived CDR1 and CDR2 are MNHNY and SVGAGI (reference sequence). This CDR3 spans 15 amino acids. The CDR3 region has the DNA TGTGCCAGCAGCTCCACTAGGGCCAGCAGCGCTGAAGCTTTCTTT. It codes for CASSSTRASSAEAFF.

This clone was seen more than once but under ten times. The chain recombines TRBV6-6 with TRBJ1-1; a possible D gene is TRBD1 (5 bases). There are 13 residues in the CDR3. Germline lookup yields CDR1 MNHNY and CDR2 SVGAGI (reference sequence). V lost 8 bases and J 2 bases, leaving 12 bases between the germline ends. In DNA, the CDR3 is TGTGCCAGCGCCCTCACAGGAAACACTGAAGCTTTCTTT. Translated: CASALTGNTEAFF.

This clone was counted only a few times. V gene TRBV29-1 combines with J gene TRBJ1-1; unclear D gene. The CDR3 totals 12 residues. From germline, CDR1 is SQVTM and CDR2 ANQGSEA. The V and J ends lost 7 bases and 3 bases respectively, with 12 bases between them. The CDR3, as DNA: TGCAGCGCTTGGGGTGGGGACACTGAAGCTTTCTTT. Translated: CSAWGGDTEAFF.

The chain joins TRBV7-2 to TRBJ1-1, with D maybe TRBD1 (5 bases). This CDR3 is built from 13 residues. Germline V gene sequence: CDR1 SGHTA, CDR2 FQGNSA. The V and J ends lost 4 bases and 6 bases respectively, with 12 bases between them. This CDR3 reads CASSWGTEPEAFF. The CDR3 DNA follows: TGTGCCAGCAGCTGGGGGACGGAACCTGAAGCTTTCTTT.

This clone was detected a few times. This rearrangement joins TRBV28 to TRBJ1-1; D may be TRBD1 (5 bases). V was pared by 8 bases and J by 9 bases, with 13 bases between. Germline V gene lookup returns CDR1 MDHEN and CDR2 SYDVKM. The CDR3 totals 11 residues. CDR3 DNA: TGTGCCAGCCTCCTGACAGTTCAAGCTTTCTTT. This gives the protein CASLLTVQAFF.

This clone has a count of ten or more. The chain uses TRBV5-1 and TRBJ2-7; D may be TRBD1 (6 bases). This CDR3 spans 16 amino acids. Germline assignment: CDR1 SGHRS and CDR2 YFSETQ. V was clipped by 2 bases and J by 0 bases, with 15 bases between them. The CDR3 DNA follows: TGCGCCAGCAGCTTACCCAGGGGCCTCAGCTCCTACGAGCAGTACTTC. Its protein product is CASSLPRGLSSYEQYF.

This clone has only a few counts. This chain links TRBV7-9 with TRBJ1-1, with 7 bases lining up with TRBD1. The V segment lost 2 bases and the J segment 3 bases; nucleotides outside the gene matches: 3. The CDR3 totals 14 residues. The V gene's germline CDR1 is SEHNR and CDR2 FQNEAQ (reference sequence). The CDR3 sequence: CASSLQGEYTEAFF. CDR3 coding DNA: TGTGCCAGCAGCTTACAGGGGGAGTACACTGAAGCTTTCTTT.

This clone was seen more than once but under ten times. The chain joins TRBV4-1 to TRBJ2-3, with 8 bases lining up with TRBD2. Germline CDR1 is MGHRA and CDR2 is YSYEKL. The trim removed 4 bases at V and 5 bases at J, leaving 8 bases unmatched. This CDR3 is built from 15 residues. The CDR3 loop is CASSPAAGGRDTQYF. CDR3 coding DNA: TGCGCCAGCAGCCCCGCCGCGGGGGGTCGAGATACGCAGTATTTT.

The CDR3 DNA reads as TGTGCCAGCAGCTCGGGACAGGGTGCCTACAATGAGCAGTTCTTC. Amino acids: CASSSGQGAYNEQFF. V usage is TRBV7-7 and J usage is TRBJ2-1; 9 nucleotides match TRBD1. Germline V lookup: CDR1 SSHAT, CDR2 FNYEAQ (reference sequence). With 4 bases clipped from V and 2 bases from J, the junction kept 3 bases outside the gene matches. There are 15 residues in the CDR3. The full variable domain, with the rest looked up from reference TRBV7-7 and TRBJ2-1, is GAGVSQSPRYKVTKRGQDVTLRCDPISSHATLYWYQQALGQGPEFLTYFNYEAQPDKSGLPSDRFSAERPEGSISTLTIQRTEQRDSAMYRCASSSGQGAYNEQFFGPGTRLTVL.

The sample holds many counts of this clone. The V and J genes are TRBV28 and TRBJ1-6; TRBD1 agrees at 7 bases. The V gene end was trimmed by 6 bases and the J gene end by 4 bases; junction bases not matched to a gene: 6. Germline V lookup: CDR1 MDHEN, CDR2 SYDVKM. This CDR3 has 15 amino acids. CDR3 loop: CASRPSGQYNSPLHF. The CDR3 region has the DNA TGTGCCAGCAGGCCCTCGGGACAGTATAATTCACCCCTCCACTTT.

This clone has a handful of counts. The V call is TRBV11-2, the J call TRBJ1-2, with TRBD1 matching 9 bases. This CDR3 region has 14 residues. Looked up from germline, CDR1 is SGHAT and CDR2 is FQNNGV. Losses at the gene ends were 5 bases for V and 4 bases for J; bases not matched to a gene: 5. The DNA for the CDR3 is TGTGCCAGCAGCGGGGGACAGGGCTTCTATGGCTACACCTTC. It is translated as CASSGGQGFYGYTF. Using reference TRBV11-2 and TRBJ1-2 for the parts outside the CDR3, the full variable domain is EAGVAQSPRYKIIEKRQSVAFWCNPISGHATLYWYQQILGQGPKLLIQFQNNGVVDDSQLPKDRFSAERLKGVDSTLKIQPAKLEDSAVYLCASSGGQGFYGYTFGSGTRLTVV.

This chain uses TRBV4-1 with TRBJ2-3; D gene uncertain. Germline loops: CDR1 MGHRA, CDR2 YSYEKL. The V end lost 5 bases, the J end lost 0 bases, and 9 bases lay between the germline ends. The length of the CDR3 is 14 residues. CDR3 in DNA: TGCGCCAGCAGCAACGACCCCAGCACAGATACGCAGTATTTT. Its translation: CASSNDPSTDTQYF.

The V gene is TRBV7-2, the J gene TRBJ1-2, with D possibly matching TRBD1 (5 bases). Germline CDR1 is SGHTA and CDR2 is FQGNSA. Between the trimmed V and J ends, which lost 4 bases and 7 bases, there was a span of 16 bases. The CDR3 totals 14 residues. The CDR3 spells CASSSPDSQGGYTF. As DNA, the CDR3 is TGTGCCAGCAGCTCACCCGACAGTCAGGGTGGCTACACCTTC.